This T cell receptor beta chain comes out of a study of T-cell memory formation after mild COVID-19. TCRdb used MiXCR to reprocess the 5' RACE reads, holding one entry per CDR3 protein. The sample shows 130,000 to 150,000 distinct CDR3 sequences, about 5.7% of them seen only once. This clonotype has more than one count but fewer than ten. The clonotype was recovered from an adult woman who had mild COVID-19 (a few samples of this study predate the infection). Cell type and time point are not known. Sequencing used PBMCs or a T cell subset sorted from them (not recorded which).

The CDR3, as DNA: TGCAGTGCTAGAGGAGTTGCTAGAAACACAGATACGCAGTATTTT. It is translated as CSARGVARNTDTQYF. The V and J genes are TRBV20-1 and TRBJ2-3; no firm D call. The CDR3 has 15 amino acids. V gave up 1 base and J gave up 2 bases, with 13 bases separating them. Germline V lookup: CDR1 DFQATT, CDR2 SNEGSKA (reference sequence).